The 20 T cell receptor beta chains given below trace back to one sample, sequenced in a study of blood T cell repertoires in COVID-19 (dated by TCRdb to about 2020). The receptor library was made with the immunoSEQ multiplex PCR assay. The table comes from immuneACCESS by way of TCRdb, which keeps in-frame sequences with V and J called. Part of the clones is missing from these tables; in studies checked, under half for an unresolved V gene and the rest for unknown reasons. The sample contains nearly 35,000 clones, 93% of them found a single time. The ten largest clonotypes hold around 5.5% of the sample. The sample comprised peripheral blood. The receptor source for this set is a human donor in a cohort sampled during active COVID-19.

V and J are TRBV24-1 and TRBJ1-1, with TRBD1 matching 9 bases. Germline V gene lookup returns CDR1 KGHDR and CDR2 SFDVKD. This CDR3 has 14 amino acids. V shed 4 bases and J 6 bases; nucleotides not matched to a gene: 5. This CDR3 reads CATSDRTGASEAFF. The DNA for the CDR3 is TGTGCCACCAGTGACCGGACAGGGGCTTCTGAAGCTTTCTTT.

This clone was detected once. The rearrangement links TRBV19 to TRBJ2-3, with TRBD1 matching over 8 bases. This CDR3 comprises 13 residues. With 6 bases clipped from V and 2 bases from J, the junction kept 1 base outside the gene matches. Germline CDR1 and CDR2: LNHDA and SQIVND (reference sequence). This chain's CDR3 is CASRGQVTDTQYF. CDR3 sequence (DNA): TGTGCCAGTAGGGGACAGGTCACAGATACGCAGTATTTT.

The rearrangement joins TRBV5-1 to TRBJ2-5; 7 bases line up with TRBD2. CDR1 is SGHRS, CDR2 YFSETQ, per germline. The CDR3 loop spans 13 amino acids. Unmatched junction bases numbered 1, after V lost 0 bases and J lost 5 bases. The CDR3 reads CASSLGLAETQYF. CDR3 nucleotide sequence: TGCGCCAGCAGCTTGGGACTAGCTGAGACCCAGTACTTC.

This chain uses TRBV2 with TRBJ1-2, with D possibly matching TRBD1 (5 bases). CDR3 length: 15 residues. V dropped 2 bases and J dropped 0 bases, with 10 bases sitting between them. Germline CDR1 reads SNHLY; CDR2 reads FYNNEI. The CDR3 coding sequence is TGTGCCAGCAGTGAACGGGGGAGGTCTAACTATGGCTACACCTTC. Its translation is CASSERGRSNYGYTF.

The chain links TRBV5-1 to TRBJ1-1; tentative D call: TRBD1 (5 bases). V lost 2 bases and J lost 1, with 12 bases in between. The CDR3 extends over 15 amino acids. Germline V lookup: CDR1 SGHRS, CDR2 YFSETQ. Here the CDR3 DNA reads TGCGCCAGCAGCTTTAACGGGGGGAGGAACACTGAAGCTTTCTTT. It encodes CASSFNGGRNTEAFF. The full variable domain, its missing parts supplied by reference TRBV5-1 and TRBJ1-1, is KAGVTQTPRYLIKTRGQQVTLSCSPISGHRSVSWYQQTPGQGLQFLFEYFSETQRNKGNFPGRFSGRQFSNSRSEMNVSTLELGDSALYLCASSFNGGRNTEAFFGQGTRLTVV.

DNA of the CDR3: TGTGCCAGTAGTACCCGGGGCTATGGCTACACCTTC. Translation: CASSTRGYGYTF. The V gene is TRBV19, the J gene TRBJ1-2; D is undetermined. The germline CDR1 and CDR2 sequences are LNHDA and SQIVND (reference sequence). This CDR3 is 12 amino acids long. Trimming took off 4 bases at V and 4 bases at J, with 7 bases between the two ends.

The rearrangement joins TRBV29-1 to TRBJ1-2; D gene uncertain. This CDR3 spans 16 amino acids. Germline lookup yields CDR1 SQVTM and CDR2 ANQGSEA. Between the trimmed V and J ends, which lost 6 bases and 5 bases, there was a span of 25 bases. CDR3: CSVEPMTPGVGYGYTF. CDR3 DNA sequence: TGCAGCGTAGAGCCGATGACTCCGGGTGTCGGGTATGGCTACACCTTC. The variable domain in full, completed from reference TRBV29-1 and TRBJ1-2, reads SAVISQKPSRDICQRGTSLTIQCQVDSQVTMMFWYRQQPGQSLTLIATANQGSEATYESGFVIDKFPISRPNLTFSTLTVSNMSPEDSSIYLCSVEPMTPGVGYGYTFGSGTRLTVV.

The V and J genes are TRBV18 and TRBJ2-3; 8 bases agree with TRBD2. V gave up 3 bases and J gave up 6 bases; unmatched junction bases: 14. The V gene's germline CDR1 is KGHSH and CDR2 LQKENI. This CDR3 spans 17 amino acids. This chain's CDR3 is CASSPPRPGLGSDTQYF. CDR3 nucleotides: TGTGCCAGCTCACCGCCCCGGCCGGGACTAGGGTCCGATACGCAGTATTTT.

V is TRBV21-1 and J is TRBJ1-4; the D call in the table, TRBD1, was not verified against the DNA. TRBV21-1 represents a pseudogene. The CDR3 contains 16 residues. In DNA form, the CDR3 reads TGTGCCAGCAGCAAAGCTGGGGACAAGCTCAATGAAAAACTGTTTTTT. Its translation is CASSKAGDKLNEKLFF.

The chain links TRBV7-9 to TRBJ2-3; 7 nucleotides align to TRBD2. Germline CDR1 and CDR2: SEHNR and FQNEAQ (reference sequence). The CDR3 loop spans 16 amino acids. The V gene end was trimmed by 4 bases and the J gene end by 2 bases; junction bases not matched to a gene: 9. The chain's CDR3 is CASSSSGEIHTDTQYF. As DNA, the CDR3 is TGTGCCAGCAGCTCTAGCGGAGAAATTCACACAGATACGCAGTATTTT.

The chain employs TRBV5-6 and TRBJ2-1, with 10 bases aligning to TRBD2. The CDR3 has 12 amino acids. Trimming at V came to 5 bases and at J to 9 bases, leaving 2 bases not matched to a gene. CDR1 and CDR2 from the germline V gene are SGHDT and YYEEEE. The CDR3: CASRWTSGEQFF. CDR3 coding DNA: TGTGCCAGCAGATGGACTAGCGGTGAGCAGTTCTTC.

This sequence joins TRBV29-1 and TRBJ1-3; unclear D gene. The germline CDR1 and CDR2 sequences are SQVTM and ANQGSEA. The germline V and J ends were trimmed by 5 bases and 0 bases, with 8 bases remaining between them. The CDR3 length is 13 residues. The CDR3 DNA reads as TGCAGCGTTCAGGAGGTCTCTGGAAACACCATATATTTT. Its translation: CSVQEVSGNTIYF.

The chain couples TRBV2 to TRBJ2-2; TRBD1 agrees at 7 bases. Germline loops: CDR1 SNHLY, CDR2 FYNNEI. V dropped 7 bases and J dropped 0; count of bases not matched to a gene: 2. The CDR3 runs 14 residues. DNA for the CDR3: TGTGCCAGCATGGGGACAGCGAACACCGGGGAGCTGTTTTTT. This encodes CASMGTANTGELFF.

The V gene is TRBV6-5, the J gene TRBJ1-5, with 10 nucleotides matching TRBD1. There are 15 residues in the CDR3. CDR1 and CDR2 (germline): MNHEY, SVGAGI. J gave up 5 bases and V 4 bases, and 5 bases lay outside the gene matches. CDR3 nucleotide sequence: TGTGCCAGCAGTTTTTTCGGGACAGGGGATCAGCCCCAGCATTTT. It specifies CASSFFGTGDQPQHF.

This chain uses TRBV30 with TRBJ2-7; TRBD1 aligns across 8 bases. V shed 5 bases and J 6 bases; nucleotides not matched to a gene: 6. Germline loops: CDR1 GTSNPN, CDR2 SVGIG (reference sequence). This CDR3 is 12 amino acids long. In nucleotides, the CDR3 is TGTGCCTGGGGACAGGGTTTGGGCGAGCAGTACTTC. Its protein product is CAWGQGLGEQYF.

This chain links TRBV7-9 with TRBJ1-1; a possible D gene is TRBD1 (5 bases). The V gene's germline CDR1 is SEHNR and CDR2 FQNEAQ (reference sequence). V was pared by 3 bases and J by 5 bases, with 16 bases between. This CDR3 is 15 amino acids long. The CDR3 coding sequence is TGTGCCAGCAGCTTGGCCAGGGCTAGAGGAACTGAAGCTTTCTTT. Protein: CASSLARARGTEAFF. The full variable domain, completed using reference TRBV7-9 and TRBJ1-1, is DTGVSQNPRHKITKRGQNVTFRCDPISEHNRLYWYRQTLGQGPEFLTYFQNEAQLEKSRLLSDRFSAERPKGSFSTLEIQRTEQGDSAMYLCASSLARARGTEAFFGQGTRLTVV.

V usage is TRBV3-1 (or the pseudogene TRBV3-2) and J usage is TRBJ1-2; D remains ambiguous. Germline CDR1 is LGHDT and CDR2 is YNNKEL (reference sequence). The CDR3 length is 15 residues. V lost 3 bases and J lost 4, with 15 bases in between. The CDR3 reads CASSQFDIKIYGYTF. The CDR3 DNA follows: TGTGCCAGCAGCCAGTTCGACATAAAGATCTATGGCTACACCTTC.

The rearrangement links TRBV5-4 to TRBJ2-7; TRBD2 matches at 10 bases. CDR1 and CDR2 from the germline V gene are SGHNT and YYREEE (reference sequence). The CDR3 covers 17 residues. Losses at the gene ends were 4 bases for V and 4 bases for J; bases not matched to a gene: 14. The CDR3 reads CASSGIYSGRYNYEQYF. The CDR3 nucleotides read TGTGCCAGCAGCGGCATCTATAGCGGGAGGTATAATTACGAGCAGTACTTC.

The chain links TRBV9 to TRBJ1-2; unclear D gene. Germline values: CDR1 SGDLS, CDR2 YYNGEE. This CDR3 region has 13 residues. The V gene lost 0 bases and the J gene lost 8 bases, with 11 bases spanning the gap. The CDR3 here is CASSVERGWGYTF. The CDR3 nucleotides read TGTGCCAGCAGCGTAGAGCGAGGCTGGGGCTACACCTTC.

This chain connects TRBV6-4 to TRBJ1-5; D is possibly TRBD1 (6 bases). V was shortened by 2 bases and J by 6 bases, with 11 bases between the two germline ends. There are 14 residues in the CDR3. From germline, CDR1 is MRHNA and CDR2 SNTAGT. The CDR3 sequence: CASSDDGQSQPQHF. In DNA, the CDR3 is TGTGCCAGCAGTGACGACGGACAGAGTCAGCCCCAGCATTTT.